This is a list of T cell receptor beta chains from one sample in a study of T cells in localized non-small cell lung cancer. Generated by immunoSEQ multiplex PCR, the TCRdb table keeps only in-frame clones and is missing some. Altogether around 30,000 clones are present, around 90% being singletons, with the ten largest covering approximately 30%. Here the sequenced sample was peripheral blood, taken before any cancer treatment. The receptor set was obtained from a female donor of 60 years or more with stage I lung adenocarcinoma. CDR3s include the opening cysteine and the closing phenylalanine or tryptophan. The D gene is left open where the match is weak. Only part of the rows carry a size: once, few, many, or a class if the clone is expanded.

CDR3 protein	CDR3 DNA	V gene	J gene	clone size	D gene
CASSWDGATEAFF	TGTGCCAGCAGTTGGGACGGAGCCACTGAAGCTTTCTTT	TRBV11-1	TRBJ1-1	few	.
CASSQDYRRTGANVLTF	TGCGCCAGCAGCCAAGATTATCGCAGGACTGGGGCCAACGTCCTGACTTTC	TRBV4-1	TRBJ2-6	.	.
CASSRFFGNTIYF	TGTGCCAGCAGCAGGTTTTTTGGAAACACCATATATTTT	TRBV2	TRBJ1-3	.	.
CASNLNTEAFF	TGTGCCAGCAACCTGAACACTGAAGCTTTCTTT	TRBV11-2	TRBJ1-1	.	.
CASSPPGQGLRAFF	TGTGCCAGCAGTCCCCCGGGACAGGGGTTAAGAGCTTTCTTT	TRBV27	TRBJ1-1	.	TRBD1
CASSLWTGEKLFF	TGTGCCAGCAGCTTGTGGACAGGCGAAAAACTGTTTTTT	TRBV5-6	TRBJ1-4	.	TRBD1
CASSLLGGAFSYEQYF	TGCGCCAGCAGCCTATTAGGGGGGGCGTTCTCCTACGAGCAGTACTTC	TRBV4-1	TRBJ2-7	once	.
CASSLLQDNEQFF	TGCGCCAGCAGCTTGCTGCAGGACAATGAGCAGTTCTTC	TRBV5-1	TRBJ2-1	.	.
CATSRDVGPMGGYTF	TGTGCCACCAGCAGAGACGTGGGGCCCATGGGGGGCTACACCTTC	TRBV15	TRBJ1-2	.	.
CASSDQGLAGGGNIQYF	TGTGCCAGTAGTGACCAGGGACTAGCGGGAGGAGGGAACATTCAGTACTTC	TRBV19	TRBJ2-4	.	TRBD2
CSVGGGTYNEQFF	TGCAGCGTGGGGGGTGGCACCTACAATGAGCAGTTCTTC	TRBV29-1	TRBJ2-1	once	.
CASSPPSREGYTF	TGTGCCAGCTCACCACCGAGCAGGGAGGGCTACACCTTC	TRBV18	TRBJ1-2	once	.
CASSEDRLGKNIQYF	TGTGCCAGTAGCGAGGACAGGTTAGGCAAAAACATTCAGTACTTC	TRBV19	TRBJ2-4	.	TRBD1
CAWSGLGQETQYF	TGTGCCTGGAGCGGACTAGGGCAAGAGACCCAGTACTTC	TRBV30	TRBJ2-5	.	TRBD2